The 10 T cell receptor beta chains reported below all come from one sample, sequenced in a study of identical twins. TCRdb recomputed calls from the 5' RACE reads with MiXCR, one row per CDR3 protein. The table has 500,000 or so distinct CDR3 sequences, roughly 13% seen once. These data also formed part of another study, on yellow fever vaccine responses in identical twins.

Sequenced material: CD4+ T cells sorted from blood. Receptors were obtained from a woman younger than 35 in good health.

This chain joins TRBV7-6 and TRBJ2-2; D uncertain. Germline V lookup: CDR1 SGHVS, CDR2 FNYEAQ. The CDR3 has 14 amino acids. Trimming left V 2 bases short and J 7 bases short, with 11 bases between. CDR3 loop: CASSLSTAGGELFF. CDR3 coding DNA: TGTGCCAGCAGCTTAAGTACGGCCGGCGGGGAGCTGTTTTTT. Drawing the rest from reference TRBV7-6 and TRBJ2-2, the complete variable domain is GAGVSQSPRYKVTKRGQDVALRCDPISGHVSLYWYRQALGQGPEFLTYFNYEAQQDKSGLPNDRFSAERPEGSISTLTIQRTEQRDSAMYRCASSLSTAGGELFFGEGSRLTVL.

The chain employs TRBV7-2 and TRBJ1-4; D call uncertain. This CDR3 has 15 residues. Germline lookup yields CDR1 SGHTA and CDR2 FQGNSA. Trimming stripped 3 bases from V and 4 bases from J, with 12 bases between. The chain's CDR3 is CASSFSRHSNEKLFF. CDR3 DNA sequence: TGTGCCAGCAGCTTCTCCCGGCACAGTAATGAAAAACTGTTTTTT. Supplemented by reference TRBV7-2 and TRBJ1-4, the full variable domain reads GAGVSQSPSNKVTEKGKDVELRCDPISGHTALYWYRQSLGQGLEFLIYFQGNSAPDKSGLPSDRFSAERTGGSVSTLTIQRTQQEDSAVYLCASSFSRHSNEKLFFGSGTQLSVL.

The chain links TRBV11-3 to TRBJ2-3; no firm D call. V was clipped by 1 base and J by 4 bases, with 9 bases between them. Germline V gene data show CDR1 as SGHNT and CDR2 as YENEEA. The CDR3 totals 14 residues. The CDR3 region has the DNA TGTGCCAGCAGCTTAGGGCCCTCGTCAGATACGCAGTATTTT. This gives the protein CASSLGPSSDTQYF. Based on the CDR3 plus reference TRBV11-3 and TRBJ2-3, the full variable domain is EAGVVQSPRYKIIEKKQPVAFWCNPISGHNTLYWYLQNLGQGPELLIRYENEEAVDDSQLPKDRFSAERLKGVDSTLKIQPAELGDSAVYLCASSLGPSSDTQYFGPGTRLTVL.

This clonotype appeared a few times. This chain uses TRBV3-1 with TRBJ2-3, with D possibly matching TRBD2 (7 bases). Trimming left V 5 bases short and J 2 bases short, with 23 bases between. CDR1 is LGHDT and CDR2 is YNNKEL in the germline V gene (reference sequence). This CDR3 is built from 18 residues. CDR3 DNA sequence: TGTGCCAGCAGCAATCACCGACAAGGGGGGGGCCTCACAGATACGCAGTATTTT. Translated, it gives CASSNHRQGGGLTDTQYF.

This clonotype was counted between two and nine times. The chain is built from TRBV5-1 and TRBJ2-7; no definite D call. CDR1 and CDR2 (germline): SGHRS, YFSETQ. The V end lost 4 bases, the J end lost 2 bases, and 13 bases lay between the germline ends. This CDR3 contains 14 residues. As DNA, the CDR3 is TGCGCCAGCAGCCCGACTCCAGCAACCTACGAGCAGTACTTC. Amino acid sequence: CASSPTPATYEQYF.

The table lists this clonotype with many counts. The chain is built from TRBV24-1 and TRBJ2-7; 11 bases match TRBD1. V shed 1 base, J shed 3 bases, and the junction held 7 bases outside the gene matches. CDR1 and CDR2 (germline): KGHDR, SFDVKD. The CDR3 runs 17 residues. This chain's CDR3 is CATSDLNPGTGGYEQYF. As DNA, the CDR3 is TGTGCCACCAGTGATTTAAACCCCGGGACAGGGGGCTACGAGCAGTACTTC.

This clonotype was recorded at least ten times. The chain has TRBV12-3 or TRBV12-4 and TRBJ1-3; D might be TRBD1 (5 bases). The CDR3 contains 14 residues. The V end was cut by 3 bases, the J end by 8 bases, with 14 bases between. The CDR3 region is CASSLGGKSDTIYF. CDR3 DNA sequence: TGTGCCAGCAGTTTGGGGGGGAAATCGGACACCATATATTTT.

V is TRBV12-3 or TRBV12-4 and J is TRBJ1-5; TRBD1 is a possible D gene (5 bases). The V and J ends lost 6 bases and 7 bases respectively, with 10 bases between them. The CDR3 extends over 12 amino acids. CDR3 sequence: CASSRGWQPQHF. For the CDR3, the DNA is TGTGCCAGCAGCCGGGGCTGGCAGCCCCAGCATTTT.

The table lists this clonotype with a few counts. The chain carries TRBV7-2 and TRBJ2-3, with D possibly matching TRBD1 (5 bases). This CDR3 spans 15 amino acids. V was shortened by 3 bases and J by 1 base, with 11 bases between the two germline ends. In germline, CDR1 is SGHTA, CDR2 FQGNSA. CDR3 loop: CASSFPRRGTDTQYF. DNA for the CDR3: TGTGCCAGCAGCTTCCCCCGCAGGGGCACAGATACGCAGTATTTT.

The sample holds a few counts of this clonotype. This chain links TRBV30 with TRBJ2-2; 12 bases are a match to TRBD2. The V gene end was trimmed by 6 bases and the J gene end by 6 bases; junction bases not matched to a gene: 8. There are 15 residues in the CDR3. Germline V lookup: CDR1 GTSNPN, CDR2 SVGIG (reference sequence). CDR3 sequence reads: CACTASGRAAGELFF. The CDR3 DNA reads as TGTGCCTGCACCGCTAGCGGGAGGGCCGCCGGGGAGCTGTTTTTT.